This T cell receptor beta chain stems from a study of identical twins. This clonotype has a count of ten or more. TCRdb ran MiXCR on the 5' RACE reads and lists one entry per CDR3 protein. The sample has about 700,000 distinct CDR3 sequences; approximately 6.1% are singletons. The sample comprised naive T cells sorted from blood. The origin of this receptor is a man younger than 35 in good health.

CDR3 nucleotide sequence: TGTGCCAGCAGTCAAAACAGGGCTGGGGCCAACGTCCTGACTTTC. It translates to CASSQNRAGANVLTF. The chain carries TRBV6-1 and TRBJ2-6, with D maybe TRBD1 (6 bases). V lost 5 bases and J lost 2, with 10 bases in between. The CDR3 length is 15 residues. The germline gives CDR1 MNHNS, CDR2 SASEGT.